This TCR beta chain was obtained from a study of T cell responses to AZD1222 COVID-19 vaccine. J lost 5 bases, V lost 4 bases, and 4 bases had no gene match. This CDR3 comprises 15 residues. Germline V lookup: CDR1 SGHTA, CDR2 FQGNSA. Analyses pooled second doses at about 4 or about 12 weeks. On this clone: Its antigen is not known.

This table comes from immunoSEQ multiplex PCR, and its TCRdb copy is limited to in-frame clones, with some not included. Of roughly 140,000 clones detected, around 87% appear once; the ten largest clones hold approximately 9.1%. Study results and limitations: Unmutated variant regions are reportedly targeted by nearly half of spike-specific TCRs. Clonal diversity was possibly underestimated, and white British individuals and females predominated among donors. Baseline seropositivity occurred in only a handful of AZD1222 recipients.

The chain has TRBV7-2 and TRBJ1-4; 10 bases fit TRBD1. The receptor's source is an adult who received the AZD1222 COVID-19 vaccine. The sample consisted of peripheral blood, taken 28 days after the second AZD1222 dose. The DNA for the CDR3 is TGTGCCAGCAGCTCACCGGGACAGGGGAATGAAAAACTGTTTTTT. Protein product: CASSSPGQGNEKLFF.